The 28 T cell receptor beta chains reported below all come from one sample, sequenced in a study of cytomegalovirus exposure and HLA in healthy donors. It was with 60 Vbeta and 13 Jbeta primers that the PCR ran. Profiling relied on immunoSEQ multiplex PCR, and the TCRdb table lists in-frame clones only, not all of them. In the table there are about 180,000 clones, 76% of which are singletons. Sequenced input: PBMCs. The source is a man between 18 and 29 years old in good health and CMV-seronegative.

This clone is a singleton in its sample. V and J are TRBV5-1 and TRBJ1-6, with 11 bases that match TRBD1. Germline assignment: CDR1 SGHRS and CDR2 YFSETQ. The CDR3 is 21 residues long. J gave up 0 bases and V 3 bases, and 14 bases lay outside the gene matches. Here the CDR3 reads CASSSFEPGQGVSSYNSPLHF. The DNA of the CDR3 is TGCGCCAGCAGCTCTTTTGAACCGGGACAGGGGGTCAGCTCCTATAATTCACCCCTCCACTTT.

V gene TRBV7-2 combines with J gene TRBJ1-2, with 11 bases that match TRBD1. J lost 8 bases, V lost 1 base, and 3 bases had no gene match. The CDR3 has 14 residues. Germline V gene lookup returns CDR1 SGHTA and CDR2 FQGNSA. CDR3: CASSLGTGGSGYTF. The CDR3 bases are TGTGCCAGCAGCTTAGGGACAGGGGGCTCGGGCTACACCTTC.

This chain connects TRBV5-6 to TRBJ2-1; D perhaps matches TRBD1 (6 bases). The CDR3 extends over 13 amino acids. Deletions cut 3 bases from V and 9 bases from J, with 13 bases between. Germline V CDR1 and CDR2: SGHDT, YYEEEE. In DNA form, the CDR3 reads TGTGCCAGCAGCTCCGGGACAACGCGTGAGCAGTTCTTC. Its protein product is CASSSGTTREQFF.

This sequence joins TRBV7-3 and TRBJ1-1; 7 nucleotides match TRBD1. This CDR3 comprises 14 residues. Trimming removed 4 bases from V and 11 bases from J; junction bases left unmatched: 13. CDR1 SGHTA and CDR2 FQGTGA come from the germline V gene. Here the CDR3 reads CASSSHSDGGQAFF. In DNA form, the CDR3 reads TGTGCCAGCAGCTCCCATTCGGACGGGGGACAGGCTTTCTTT.

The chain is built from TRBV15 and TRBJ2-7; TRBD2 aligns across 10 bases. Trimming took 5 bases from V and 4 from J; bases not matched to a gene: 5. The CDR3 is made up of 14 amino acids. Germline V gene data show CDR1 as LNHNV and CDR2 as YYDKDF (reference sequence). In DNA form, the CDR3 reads TGTGCCACCAGCGCGGGACTAGCGACGTACGAGCAGTACTTC. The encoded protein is CATSAGLATYEQYF.

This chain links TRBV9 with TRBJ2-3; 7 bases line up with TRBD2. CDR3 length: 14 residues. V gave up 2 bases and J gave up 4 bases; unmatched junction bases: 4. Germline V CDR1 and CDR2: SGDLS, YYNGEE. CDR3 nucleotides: TGTGCCAGCAGCGTGGGGGGGAGCTCAGATACGCAGTATTTT. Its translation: CASSVGGSSDTQYF. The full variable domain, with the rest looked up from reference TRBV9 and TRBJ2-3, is DSGVTQTPKHLITATGQRVTLRCSPRSGDLSVYWYQQSLDQGLQFLIQYYNGEERAKGNILERFSAQQFPDLHSELNLSSLELGDSALYFCASSVGGSSDTQYFGPGTRLTVL.

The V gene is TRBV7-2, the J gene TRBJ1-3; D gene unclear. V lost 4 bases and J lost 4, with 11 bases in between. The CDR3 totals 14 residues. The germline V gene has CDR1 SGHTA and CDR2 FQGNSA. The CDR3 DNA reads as TGTGCCAGCAGCTCGCGGAGAATAGGAAACACCATATATTTT. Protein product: CASSSRRIGNTIYF.

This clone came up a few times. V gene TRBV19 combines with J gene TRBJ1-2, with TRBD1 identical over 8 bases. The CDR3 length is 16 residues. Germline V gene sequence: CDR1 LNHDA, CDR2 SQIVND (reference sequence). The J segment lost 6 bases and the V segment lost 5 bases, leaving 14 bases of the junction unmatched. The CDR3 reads CASSPRLTGAGNGYTF. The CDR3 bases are TGTGCCAGTAGTCCCCGCCTGACAGGGGCAGGGAATGGCTACACCTTC.

The CDR3 here is CASSSTGLNTGELFF. The CDR3 DNA follows: TGTGCCAGCAGCTCAACGGGACTTAACACCGGGGAGCTGTTTTTT. This chain joins TRBV7-3 and TRBJ2-2, with a tentative D call TRBD2 (6 bases). Trimming pared 4 bases from V and 2 bases from J, leaving 11 bases between. The CDR3 runs 15 residues. Germline CDR1 and CDR2: SGHTA and FQGTGA.

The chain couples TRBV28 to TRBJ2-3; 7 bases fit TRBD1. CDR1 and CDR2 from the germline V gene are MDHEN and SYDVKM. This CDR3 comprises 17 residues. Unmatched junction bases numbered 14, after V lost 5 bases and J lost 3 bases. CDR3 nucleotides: TGTGCCAGCAGTCTTACAGGGGTCCCCTCTGGAACAGATACGCAGTATTTT. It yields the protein CASSLTGVPSGTDTQYF.

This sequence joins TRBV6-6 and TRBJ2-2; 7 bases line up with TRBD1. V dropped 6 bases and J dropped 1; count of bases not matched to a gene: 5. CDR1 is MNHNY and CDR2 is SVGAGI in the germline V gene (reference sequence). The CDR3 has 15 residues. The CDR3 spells CASSRTGLNTGELFF. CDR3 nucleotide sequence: TGTGCCAGCAGCAGGACAGGACTGAACACCGGGGAGCTGTTTTTT.

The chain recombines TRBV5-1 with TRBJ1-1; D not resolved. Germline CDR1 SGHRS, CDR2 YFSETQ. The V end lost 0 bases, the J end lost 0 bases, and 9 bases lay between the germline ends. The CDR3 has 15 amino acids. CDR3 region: CASSLDPGMNTEAFF. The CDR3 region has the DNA TGCGCCAGCAGCTTGGACCCGGGAATGAACACTGAAGCTTTCTTT.

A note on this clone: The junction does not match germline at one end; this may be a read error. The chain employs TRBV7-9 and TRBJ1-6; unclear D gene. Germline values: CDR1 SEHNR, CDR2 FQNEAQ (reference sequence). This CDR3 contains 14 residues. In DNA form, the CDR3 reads TGTTCCAGCAGCTTAGGGTCTGTCGGTTCACCCCTCCACTTT. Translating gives CSSSLGSVGSPLHF.

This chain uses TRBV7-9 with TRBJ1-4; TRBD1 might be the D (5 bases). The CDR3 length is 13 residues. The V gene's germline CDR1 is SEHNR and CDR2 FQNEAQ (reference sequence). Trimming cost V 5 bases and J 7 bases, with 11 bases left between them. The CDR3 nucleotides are TGTGCCAGCAGCGGGGGGACCGGTGAAAAACTGTTTTTT. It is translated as CASSGGTGEKLFF.

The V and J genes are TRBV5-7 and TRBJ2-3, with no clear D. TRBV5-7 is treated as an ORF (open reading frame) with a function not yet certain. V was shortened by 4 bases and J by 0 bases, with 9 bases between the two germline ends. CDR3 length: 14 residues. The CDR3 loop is CASSGETSTDTQYF. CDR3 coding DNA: TGTGCCAGCAGCGGCGAGACTAGCACAGATACGCAGTATTTT.

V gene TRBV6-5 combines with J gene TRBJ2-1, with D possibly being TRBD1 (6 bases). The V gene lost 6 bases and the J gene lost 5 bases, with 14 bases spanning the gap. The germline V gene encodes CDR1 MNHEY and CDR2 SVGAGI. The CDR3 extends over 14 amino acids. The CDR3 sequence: CASSRRGKHNEQFF. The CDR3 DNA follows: TGTGCCAGCAGCCGTAGGGGGAAACACAATGAGCAGTTCTTC.

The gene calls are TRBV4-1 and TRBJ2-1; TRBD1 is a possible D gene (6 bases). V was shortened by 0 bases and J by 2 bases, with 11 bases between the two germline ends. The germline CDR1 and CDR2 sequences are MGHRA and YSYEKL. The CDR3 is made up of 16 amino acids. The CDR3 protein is CASSQDIQGTYNEQFF. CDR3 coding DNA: TGCGCCAGCAGCCAAGATATTCAGGGGACCTACAATGAGCAGTTCTTC.

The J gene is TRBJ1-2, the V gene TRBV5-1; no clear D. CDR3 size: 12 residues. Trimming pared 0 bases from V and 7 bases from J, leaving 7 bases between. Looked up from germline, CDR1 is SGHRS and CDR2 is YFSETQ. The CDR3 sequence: CASSLDGIGYTF. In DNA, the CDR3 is TGCGCCAGCAGCTTGGATGGCATTGGCTACACCTTC.

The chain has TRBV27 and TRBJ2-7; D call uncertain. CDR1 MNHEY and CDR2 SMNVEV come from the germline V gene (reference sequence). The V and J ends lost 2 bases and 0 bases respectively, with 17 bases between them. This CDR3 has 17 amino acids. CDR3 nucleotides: TGTGCCAGCAGTTTAGTTGGGCCCGCATCGAGCTCCTACGAGCAGTACTTC. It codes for CASSLVGPASSSYEQYF.

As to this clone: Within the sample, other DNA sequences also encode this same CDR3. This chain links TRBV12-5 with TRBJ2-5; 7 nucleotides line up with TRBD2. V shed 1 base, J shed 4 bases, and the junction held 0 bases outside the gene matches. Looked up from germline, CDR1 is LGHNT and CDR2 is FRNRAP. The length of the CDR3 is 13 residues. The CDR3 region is CASGLAGGETQYF. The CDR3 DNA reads TGTGCTAGTGGTTTGGCGGGGGGAGAGACCCAGTACTTC.

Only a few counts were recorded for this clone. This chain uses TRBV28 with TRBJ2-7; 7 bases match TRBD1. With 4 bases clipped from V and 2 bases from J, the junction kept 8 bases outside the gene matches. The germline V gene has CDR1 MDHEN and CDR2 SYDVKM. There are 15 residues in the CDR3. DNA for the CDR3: TGTGCCAGCAGTTACAGGGGAATCACCACCTACGAGCAGTACTTC. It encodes CASSYRGITTYEQYF.

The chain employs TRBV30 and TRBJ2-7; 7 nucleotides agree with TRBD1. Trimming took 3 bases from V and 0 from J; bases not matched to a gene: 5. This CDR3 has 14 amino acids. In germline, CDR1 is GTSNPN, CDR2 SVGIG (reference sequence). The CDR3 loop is CAWRGTESSYEQYF. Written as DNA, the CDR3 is TGTGCCTGGAGGGGGACAGAGTCCTCCTACGAGCAGTACTTC.

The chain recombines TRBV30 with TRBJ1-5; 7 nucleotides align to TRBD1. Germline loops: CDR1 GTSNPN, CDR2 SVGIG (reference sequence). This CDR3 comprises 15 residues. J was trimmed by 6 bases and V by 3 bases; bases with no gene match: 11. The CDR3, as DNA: TGTGCCTGGAGCGTTCCGGGACAGCGGCGTCAGCCCCAGCATTTT. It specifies CAWSVPGQRRQPQHF.

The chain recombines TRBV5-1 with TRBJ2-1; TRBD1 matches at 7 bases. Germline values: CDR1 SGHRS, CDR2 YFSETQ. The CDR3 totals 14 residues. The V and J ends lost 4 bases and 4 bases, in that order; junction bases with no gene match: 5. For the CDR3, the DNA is TGCGCCAGCAGCCCTCGGGACAGTTACAATGAGCAGTTCTTC. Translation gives CASSPRDSYNEQFF.

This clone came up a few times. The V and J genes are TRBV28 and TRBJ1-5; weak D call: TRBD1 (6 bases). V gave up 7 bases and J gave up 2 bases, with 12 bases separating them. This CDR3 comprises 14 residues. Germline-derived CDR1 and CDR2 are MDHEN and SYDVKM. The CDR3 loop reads CASIWGGRNQPQHF. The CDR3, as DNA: TGTGCCAGCATTTGGGGGGGGCGCAATCAGCCCCAGCATTTT.

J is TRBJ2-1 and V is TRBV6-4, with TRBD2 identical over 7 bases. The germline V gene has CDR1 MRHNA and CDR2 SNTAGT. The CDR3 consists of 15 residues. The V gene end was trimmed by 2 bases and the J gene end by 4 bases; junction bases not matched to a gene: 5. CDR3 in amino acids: CASSDGGGIYNEQFF. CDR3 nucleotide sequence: TGTGCCAGCAGTGACGGCGGGGGAATTTACAATGAGCAGTTCTTC.

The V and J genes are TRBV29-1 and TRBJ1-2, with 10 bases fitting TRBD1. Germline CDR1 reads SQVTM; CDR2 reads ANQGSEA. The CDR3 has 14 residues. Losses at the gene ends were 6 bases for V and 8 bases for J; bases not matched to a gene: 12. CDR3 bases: TGCAGCGTCGCCGGCGGGACAGGGGAACAGGGCTACACCTTC. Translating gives CSVAGGTGEQGYTF.

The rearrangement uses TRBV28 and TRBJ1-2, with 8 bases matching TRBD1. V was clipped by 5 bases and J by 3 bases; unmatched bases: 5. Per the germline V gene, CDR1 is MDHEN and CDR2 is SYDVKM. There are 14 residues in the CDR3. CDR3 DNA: TGTGCCAGCAGTGGGGGGACAGGCTACTATGGCTACACCTTC. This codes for CASSGGTGYYGYTF.